Given below is one T cell receptor (beta chain) in context. Antigen unknown. This sample stems from a study of T cell responses to AZD1222 COVID-19 vaccine. Study details: Second-dose intervals near 4 or 12 weeks were combined. Study-wide findings and caveats: Among the donors, most were white British and more were female, and clonal diversity was possibly underestimated. Recipients of AZD1222 seropositive at baseline numbered only 5 to 7. Vaccine-associated CD4 TCRs ranged over spike, dominating at 160-218 and 743-854.

The germline V gene encodes CDR1 MNHEY and CDR2 SMNVEV (reference sequence). The CDR3 loop spans 17 amino acids. The V gene lost 3 bases and the J gene lost 0 bases, with 17 bases spanning the gap. The assay was immunoSEQ multiplex PCR, and TCRdb's table has in-frame clones only and misses some. The profile shows about 88,000 clones, roughly nine tenths of them singletons. This clonotype originated in an adult in good health. The chain employs TRBV27 and TRBJ1-1; D might be TRBD1 (6 bases). This sample comprised peripheral blood, obtained on day 0 of AZD1222 vaccination. This CDR3 is CASSLLNRVGVNTEAFF. CDR3 DNA: TGTGCCAGCAGTTTGCTCAACAGGGTAGGCGTGAACACTGAAGCTTTCTTT.